This T cell receptor beta chain is drawn from a study of T-cell reconstitution after alpha-beta-depleted transplantation in children (dated by TCRdb to the mid-2010s). For context, the study as a whole: Using TCR repertoire profiling, the study followed T-cell immune reconstitution in a quantitative way in children after TCRalphabeta/CD19-depleted allogeneic hematopoietic cell transplantation.

In its sample, this clonotype was seen many times. Its antigen is unknown. Base-call qualities are not available, and no considerably larger clone is one nucleotide away. The method behind the library was PCR. This sample was sequenced with an Illumina HiSeq 2500. TCR libraries were prepared with molecular barcoding, using unique molecular identifiers to normalize TCRbeta repertoire quantification. TCRdb redid the processing of the public reads, applying fastp at Q25 and MiXCR, and retained in-frame beta chains. When rows share a CDR3 protein, they turn into one entry using the most common DNA and genes. Counted in this sample were 150,000 to 200,000 distinct CDR3 sequences; 6.3% of them appeared once. The ten largest clones represent 4.5% of the sample. The intended sense of this specimen's treatment or condition label: allogeneic hematopoietic cell transplantation with graft depleted of TCRalphabeta T cells and CD19 B cells. The children who served as transplant recipients had been given grafts of TCRalphabeta/CD19-depleted allogeneic hematopoietic cells.

Beyond this particular receptor, the publication reports: In some patients, the high TCRbeta diversity seen at day 60 was put down to recipient T cells and intrathymic progenitors that had survived conditioning. Over the following months the frequencies of hyperexpanded clones went down, and after one year T-cell counts and TCRbeta diversity were mostly credited to newly produced T cells. Apparently early alphabetaT-cell count recovery about two months after transplant reportedly relied on only several hundred rapidly expanded clones derived from non-depleted graft cells.

The input for sequencing was PBMCs, taken before TCRalphabeta/CD19-depleted stem cell transplant. The TCR was taken from a girl in the first two years of life with combined immunodeficiency, due to receive a stem cell transplant.

At the DNA level, the sequence is TGTGCCACCGCATTAGACCCGCGGACTAGGTTATTAAGCTCCTACAATGAGCAGTTCTTC. It codes for CATALDPRTRLLSSYNEQFF. The chain employs TRBV24-1 and TRBJ2-1; 7 middle bases align to TRBD2. The germline V gene sets CDR1 to KGHDR and CDR2 to SFDVKD. Here V drops 9 bases and J drops 0 bases, and the junction holds 22 bases not matched to any gene. Measured from the cysteine to the phenylalanine, the CDR3 is 20 residues long. Only CDR3 DNA remains: 60 bases, in frame from the first base.